A single sample is the source of the 28 T cell receptor beta chains below, sequenced in a study of T-cell reconstitution after alpha-beta-depleted transplantation in children. For TCRbeta, the library was prepared with unique molecular identifiers. TCRdb re-called the PCR reads through MiXCR, storing one row per CDR3 protein. This sample carries about 610,000 distinct CDR3 sequences, more than 9% of them seen once, and the ten largest clones take about 4%. The sample was PBMCs from the stem cell graft donor, taken from the stem cell graft. These receptors all stem from a human donor who donated a stem cell graft to a child with acute myeloid leukemia.

The genes are TRBV7-3 and TRBJ1-1, with unresolved D. Trimming removed 1 base from V and 1 base from J, with 4 bases in between. CDR1 SGHTA and CDR2 FQGTGA come from the germline V gene. The CDR3 is made up of 13 amino acids. The CDR3 region is CASSLITNTEAFF. Here the CDR3 DNA reads TGTGCCAGCAGCTTAATAACGAACACTGAAGCTTTCTTT. Looking up the rest from reference TRBV7-3 and TRBJ1-1 gives the full variable domain: GAGVSQTPSNKVTEKGKYVELRCDPISGHTALYWYRQSLGQGPEFLIYFQGTGAADDSGLPNDRFFAVRPEGSVSTLKIQRTERGDSAVYLCASSLITNTEAFFGQGTRLTVV.

The chain has TRBV2 and TRBJ2-7; TRBD2 aligns across 10 bases. CDR1 SNHLY and CDR2 FYNNEI come from the germline V gene. The V and J ends lost 5 bases and 1 base, in that order; junction bases with no gene match: 5. The CDR3 extends over 15 amino acids. CDR3 nucleotides: TGTGCCAGCAGTCCTAGCGGGAGTAAGTCCTACGAGCAGTACTTC. Protein: CASSPSGSKSYEQYF.

This clonotype was found many times. This chain joins TRBV28 and TRBJ2-1; D gene ambiguous. The CDR3 has 15 amino acids. Germline CDR1 is MDHEN and CDR2 is SYDVKM. The V end lost 3 bases, the J end lost 0 bases, and 9 bases lay between the germline ends. Here the CDR3 reads CASSFGQSSYNEQFF. The CDR3 region has the DNA TGTGCCAGCAGTTTCGGGCAGAGCTCCTACAATGAGCAGTTCTTC.

The chain links TRBV18 to TRBJ2-1, with unresolved D. CDR1 KGHSH and CDR2 LQKENI come from the germline V gene. The CDR3 sequence is 14 residues long. V lost 3 bases and J lost 6, with 12 bases in between. The CDR3 sequence is CASSPTGLPNEQFF. CDR3 DNA: TGTGCCAGCTCACCTACCGGTTTACCCAATGAGCAGTTCTTC.

V gene TRBV12-3 or TRBV12-4 combines with J gene TRBJ2-7, with a possible D match to TRBD1 (5 bases). The CDR3 loop spans 12 amino acids. V lost 10 bases, J lost 6 bases, and 16 bases lay in between. The CDR3, as DNA: TGTGCCACCGCACCCAGGGCAGGCGAGCAGTACTTC. Protein: CATAPRAGEQYF.

V is TRBV9 and J is TRBJ2-7, with a weak D call TRBD2 (6 bases). The V gene lost 0 bases and the J gene lost 2 bases, with 9 bases spanning the gap. The CDR3 loop spans 14 amino acids. The germline CDR1 and CDR2 sequences are SGDLS and YYNGEE. The CDR3 is CASSVVEGPYEQYF. The DNA for the CDR3 is TGTGCCAGCAGCGTAGTGGAGGGCCCCTACGAGCAGTACTTC.

This clonotype was seen at least ten times. V is TRBV9 and J is TRBJ1-4; perhaps TRBD1 as D (6 bases). Deletions cut 2 bases from V and 6 bases from J, with 17 bases between. CDR1 SGDLS and CDR2 YYNGEE come from the germline V gene. The CDR3 is 16 residues long. The CDR3 region is CASSVTGGALHEKLFF. The CDR3 coding sequence is TGTGCCAGCAGCGTGACTGGGGGCGCCCTCCATGAAAAACTGTTTTTT.

This clonotype was picked up many times. The chain uses TRBV7-3 and TRBJ1-1, with 8 bases lining up with TRBD1. Trimming took 3 bases from V and 14 from J; bases not matched to a gene: 11. Looked up from germline, CDR1 is SGHTA and CDR2 is FQGTGA. The CDR3 is 13 residues long. In DNA form, the CDR3 reads TGTGCCAGCAGCTTGGGAAATGGACAGGGTATCTTCTTT. It is translated as CASSLGNGQGIFF.

Ten or more counts support this clonotype. The chain recombines TRBV10-3 with TRBJ2-1, with 7 bases identical to TRBD1. The V gene's germline CDR1 is ENHRY and CDR2 SYGVKD. The CDR3 totals 13 residues. J gave up 3 bases and V 8 bases, and 4 bases lay outside the gene matches. CDR3 sequence: CAIRGQIYNEQFF. CDR3 bases: TGTGCCATCCGGGGACAGATCTACAATGAGCAGTTCTTC.

This clonotype has more than one count but fewer than ten. The rearrangement joins TRBV4-3 to TRBJ2-3; D ambiguous. V gave up 7 bases and J gave up 7 bases, with 15 bases separating them. The CDR3 has 13 amino acids. From germline, CDR1 is LGHNA and CDR2 YSLEER. The CDR3 nucleotides are TGCGCCAGCACCACCGCGATTGGGAATACGCAGTATTTT. Residues: CASTTAIGNTQYF.

The rearrangement links TRBV4-3 to TRBJ2-3; D assignment may be TRBD1 or TRBD2 (6 bases each). Trimming pared 3 bases from V and 4 bases from J, leaving 17 bases between. Germline V gives CDR1 LGHNA, CDR2 YSLEER. The CDR3 has 16 residues. The CDR3 protein is CASSQRTSPGADTQYF. The DNA for the CDR3 is TGCGCCAGCAGCCAGAGAACTAGCCCAGGGGCAGATACGCAGTATTTT.

This rearrangement joins TRBV10-3 to TRBJ2-5; 12 nucleotides align to TRBD2. This CDR3 is 15 amino acids long. CDR1 is ENHRY, CDR2 SYGVKD, per germline. V was pared by 2 bases and J by 2 bases, with 0 bases of the junction left unmatched. This chain's CDR3 is CAISEGLAGQETQYF. As DNA, the CDR3 is TGTGCCATCAGTGAGGGACTAGCGGGACAAGAGACCCAGTACTTC.

This clonotype was detected a few times. The chain is built from TRBV6-1 and TRBJ1-1; no definite D call. The CDR3 is 11 residues long. CDR1 is MNHNS and CDR2 is SASEGT in the germline V gene. V dropped 10 bases and J dropped 2 bases, with 8 bases sitting between them. In DNA form, the CDR3 reads TGTGCCATCGGAAGAAACACTGAAGCTTTCTTT. It encodes CAIGRNTEAFF.

This clonotype appeared a few times. V usage is TRBV7-9 and J usage is TRBJ1-6, with 8 bases matching TRBD1. The CDR3 contains 16 residues. Trimming took 1 base from V and 10 from J; bases not matched to a gene: 9. Germline values: CDR1 SEHNR, CDR2 FQNEAQ (reference sequence). CDR3 in DNA: TGTGCCAGCAGCTTAGATACCCTCAGGGGGCACTCACCCCTCCACTTT. It specifies CASSLDTLRGHSPLHF.

This chain joins TRBV20-1 and TRBJ2-1, with 12 bases aligning to TRBD2. Unmatched junction bases numbered 3, after V lost 2 bases and J lost 4 bases. CDR1 and CDR2 from the germline V gene are DFQATT and SNEGSKA (reference sequence). This CDR3 is 15 amino acids long. The CDR3 DNA reads TGCAGTGCTAGACAACTAGCGGGGGGATACAATGAGCAGTTCTTC. This sequence encodes CSARQLAGGYNEQFF.

In this sample, this clonotype turned up a few times. The chain combines TRBV7-9 with TRBJ2-1; 7 nucleotides agree with TRBD2. The CDR3 is 17 amino acids. Germline V gene data show CDR1 as SEHNR and CDR2 as FQNEAQ (reference sequence). Germline trimming cut 0 bases from V and 2 bases from J; bases unmatched to any gene: 7. Here the CDR3 reads CASSLAELGLTYNEQFF. DNA of the CDR3: TGTGCCAGCAGCTTAGCGGAGTTGGGACTAACCTACAATGAGCAGTTCTTC. The whole variable domain, filled in from reference TRBV7-9 and TRBJ2-1, reads DTGVSQNPRHKITKRGQNVTFRCDPISEHNRLYWYRQTLGQGPEFLTYFQNEAQLEKSRLLSDRFSAERPKGSFSTLEIQRTEQGDSAMYLCASSLAELGLTYNEQFFGPGTRLTVL.

This clonotype turned up a few times. CDR3 DNA sequence: TGCGCCAGCAGCTTCGCCCTAGCGGGGGGTTACAATGAGCAGTTCTTC. It codes for CASSFALAGGYNEQFF. J is TRBJ2-1 and V is TRBV5-1, with 11 bases lining up with TRBD2. Germline values: CDR1 SGHRS, CDR2 YFSETQ. Trimming at V came to 2 bases and at J to 4 bases, leaving 5 bases not matched to a gene. There are 16 residues in the CDR3.

J is TRBJ1-1 and V is TRBV18, with D possibly matching TRBD1 (5 bases). CDR3 size: 12 residues. Germline CDR1 reads KGHSH; CDR2 reads LQKENI. The V end was cut by 2 bases, the J end by 6 bases, with 7 bases between. CDR3 DNA sequence: TGTGCCAGCTCACCAGTGGGACCTGAAGCTTTCTTT. Amino acids: CASSPVGPEAFF.

In this sample, this clonotype turned up a few times. The rearrangement joins TRBV10-3 to TRBJ1-1, with D possibly being TRBD1 (6 bases). The germline V and J ends were trimmed by 4 bases and 5 bases, with 14 bases remaining between them. The CDR3 runs 14 residues. Per germline, CDR1 ENHRY and CDR2 SYGVKD. CDR3 protein: CAISALTGRTEAFF. Here the CDR3 DNA reads TGTGCCATCAGTGCCCTCACAGGGAGGACTGAAGCTTTCTTT.

This clonotype was seen a handful of times. J is TRBJ2-1 and V is TRBV3-1, with D perhaps TRBD1 or TRBD2 (5 bases each). The germline gives CDR1 LGHDT, CDR2 YNNKEL (reference sequence). The CDR3 spans 13 residues. The V end was cut by 5 bases, the J end by 15 bases, with 20 bases between. The CDR3 nucleotides are TGTGCCAGCAGCGAACAGCCGTCGGGACGCGGGTTCTTC. Translating it yields CASSEQPSGRGFF.

This clonotype was seen ten or more times. This rearrangement joins TRBV11-1 to TRBJ2-3, with TRBD2 matching 13 bases. CDR3 length: 18 residues. The J segment lost 6 bases and the V segment lost 7 bases, leaving 16 bases of the junction unmatched. Per germline, CDR1 SGHAT and CDR2 FQDESV (reference sequence). The CDR3 loop reads CASNPDPGTSGMVDTQYF. For the CDR3, the DNA is TGTGCCAGCAACCCAGACCCCGGGACTAGCGGGATGGTGGATACGCAGTATTTT.

This sequence joins TRBV6-1 and TRBJ2-5, with 7 bases matching TRBD2. The germline V gene has CDR1 MNHNS and CDR2 SASEGT. The CDR3 contains 15 residues. The junction had 12 bases not matched to a gene; V was cut back by 6 bases and J by 5 bases. The CDR3: CASSSATSLGETQYF. CDR3 bases: TGTGCCAGCAGCTCTGCGACTAGCCTCGGGGAGACCCAGTACTTC.

This chain links TRBV20-1 with TRBJ1-2, with D perhaps matching TRBD1 (6 bases). Per germline, CDR1 DFQATT and CDR2 SNEGSKA (reference sequence). CDR3 length equals 14 residues. Between the trimmed V and J ends, which lost 3 bases and 6 bases, there was a span of 17 bases. The CDR3 DNA follows: TGCAGTGCTAGGGATATGAGGGCAGGGGATGGCTACACCTTC. It is translated as CSARDMRAGDGYTF.

This clonotype showed up just once. V and J are TRBV5-5 and TRBJ2-3; D is perhaps TRBD2 (6 bases). The CDR3 loop spans 16 amino acids. Trimming took off 1 base at V and 3 bases at J, with 15 bases between the two ends. Germline assignment: CDR1 SGHKS and CDR2 YYEKEE (reference sequence). As DNA, the CDR3 is TGTGCCAGCAGCTTGCGGCCGGGGGTTACAACAGATACGCAGTATTTT. Translation: CASSLRPGVTTDTQYF. The full variable domain, rest sourced from reference TRBV5-5 and TRBJ2-3, is DAGVTQSPTHLIKTRGQQVTLRCSPISGHKSVSWYQQVLGQGPQFIFQYYEKEERGRGNFPDRFSARQFPNYSSELNVNALLLGDSALYLCASSLRPGVTTDTQYFGPGTRLTVL.

For the CDR3, the DNA is TGCAGTGTCCCAAATCAAGATACGCAGTATTTT. Translated: CSVPNQDTQYF. The chain combines TRBV20-1 with TRBJ2-3; no firm D call. The CDR3 sequence is 11 residues long. Germline CDR1 and CDR2: DFQATT and SNEGSKA (reference sequence). Trimming took 7 bases from V and 5 from J, leaving 10 bases between them.

This chain links TRBV5-1 with TRBJ2-1, with TRBD2 matching 8 bases. CDR3 length equals 15 residues. Germline assignment: CDR1 SGHRS and CDR2 YFSETQ. The junction had 2 bases not matched to a gene; V was cut back by 2 bases and J by 1 base. The CDR3 loop is CASSFSGISYNEQFF. The CDR3 DNA reads TGCGCCAGCAGCTTTAGCGGGATTTCCTACAATGAGCAGTTCTTC.

This clonotype was counted only a few times. The chain carries TRBV7-3 and TRBJ2-5, with D perhaps TRBD1 (8 bases). Germline V CDR1 and CDR2: SGHTA, FQGTGA. Deletions cut 3 bases from V and 4 bases from J, with 21 bases between. The CDR3 runs 17 residues. Here the CDR3 DNA reads TGTGCCAGCAGCTTGGGGGGGACAGGCACAGGAGGAGAGACCCAGTACTTC. Residues: CASSLGGTGTGGETQYF.

This clonotype was detected only a few times. The rearrangement uses TRBV30 and TRBJ2-1; a possible D gene is TRBD2 (5 bases). CDR3 size: 13 residues. The germline V and J ends were trimmed by 3 bases and 2 bases, with 8 bases remaining between them. Germline V lookup: CDR1 GTSNPN, CDR2 SVGIG (reference sequence). CDR3 amino acids: CAWSTGAYNEQFF. In DNA form, the CDR3 reads TGTGCCTGGAGCACCGGGGCCTACAATGAGCAGTTCTTC.